The sequence of this T cell receptor beta chain was determined in a study of cytomegalovirus exposure and HLA in healthy donors. A multiplex PCR was run with 60 Vbeta primers and 13 Jbeta primers. Per the original data handling: Per a later analysis, the number of unique TCR beta chains was around 80 million, of which around 10 million were shared. The data were produced by immunoSEQ multiplex PCR, yet TCRdb's version contains in-frame clones alone and is incomplete. That table furnishes V, J and clone size, whereas the DNA furnished D and trimming. The data contain about 140,000 clones, approximately 79% of them singletons. Findings and caveats of the study: CMV serostatus was the only immune exposure information that was available.

Turning to this clone: No antigen is known for it.

The germline gives CDR1 GTSNPN, CDR2 SVGIG (reference sequence). This CDR3 region has 16 residues. V lost 0 bases and J lost 4; bases outside the gene matches: 11. The specimen was PBMCs. The TCR originated in a man in his forties in good health and CMV-seropositive. V and J are TRBV30 and TRBJ1-2; 7 bases map to TRBD1. Here the CDR3 reads CAWSVGTALPFYGYTF. CDR3 DNA: TGTGCCTGGAGTGTAGGGACAGCCTTACCTTTCTATGGCTACACCTTC.